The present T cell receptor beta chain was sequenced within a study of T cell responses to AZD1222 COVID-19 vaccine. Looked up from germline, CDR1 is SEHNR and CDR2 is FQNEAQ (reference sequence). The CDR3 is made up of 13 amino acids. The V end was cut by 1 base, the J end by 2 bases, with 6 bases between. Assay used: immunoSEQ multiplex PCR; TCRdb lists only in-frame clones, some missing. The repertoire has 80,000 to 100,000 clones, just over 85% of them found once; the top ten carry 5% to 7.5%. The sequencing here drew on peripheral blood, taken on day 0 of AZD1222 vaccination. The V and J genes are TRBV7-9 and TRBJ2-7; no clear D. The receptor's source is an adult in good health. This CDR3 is CASSLVGPYEQYF. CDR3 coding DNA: TGTGCCAGCAGCTTAGTCGGCCCCTACGAGCAGTACTTC.